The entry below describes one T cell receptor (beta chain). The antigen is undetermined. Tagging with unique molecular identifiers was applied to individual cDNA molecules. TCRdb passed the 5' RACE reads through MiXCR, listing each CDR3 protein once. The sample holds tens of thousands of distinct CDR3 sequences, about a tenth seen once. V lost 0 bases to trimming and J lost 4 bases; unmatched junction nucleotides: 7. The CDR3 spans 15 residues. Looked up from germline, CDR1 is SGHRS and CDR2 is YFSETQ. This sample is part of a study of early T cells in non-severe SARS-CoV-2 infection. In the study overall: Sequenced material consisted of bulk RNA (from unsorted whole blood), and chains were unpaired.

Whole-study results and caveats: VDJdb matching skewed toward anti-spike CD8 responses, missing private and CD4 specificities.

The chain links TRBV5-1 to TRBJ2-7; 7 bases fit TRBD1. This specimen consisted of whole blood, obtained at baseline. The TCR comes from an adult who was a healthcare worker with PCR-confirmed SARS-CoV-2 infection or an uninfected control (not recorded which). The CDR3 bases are TGCGCCAGCAGCTTGGGACAGGGACCTCAATACGAGCAGTACTTC. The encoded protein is CASSLGQGPQYEQYF.